This T cell receptor (beta chain) was observed in a study of cytomegalovirus exposure and HLA in healthy donors. Healthy bone marrow donors made up the donors. V was clipped by 5 bases and J by 4 bases, with 12 bases between them. CDR1 is SEHNR, CDR2 FQNEAQ, per germline (reference sequence). The CDR3 loop spans 14 amino acids. 13 Jbeta primers and 60 Vbeta primers were used for the PCR. Using immunoSEQ multiplex PCR, the repertoire was profiled, and TCRdb retains in-frame clones only, with some absent. The table lists under 200,000 clones, 65% to 80% of them singletons. Sequenced sample: PBMCs. This chain uses TRBV7-9 with TRBJ2-1, with a tentative D call TRBD1 (6 bases). The origin of this receptor is a woman between 45 and 60 years old in good health and CMV-seropositive. This CDR3 is CASSPRTVYNEQFF. As DNA, the CDR3 is TGTGCCAGCAGCCCCCGGACAGTTTACAATGAGCAGTTCTTC.